This TCR beta chain appears in the sequencing data of a study of T cell repertoires in aging, cancer and after chemotherapy. Rearranged V-D-J TRB sequences were amplified with a mixed TRB-A/B primer pool. Each CDR3 protein gets one entry after TCRdb re-called the multiplex PCR reads with MiXCR. The table lists about 13,000 distinct CDR3 sequences, 25% of them singletons. Amplification of TCR beta used genomic DNA extracted from peripheral blood. Study findings and constraints: Healthy donors lost TCR diversity with age mainly through richness, cancer patients through richness and evenness. Age-matched healthy donors had significantly more diverse, less clonal blood TCR repertoires than untreated cancer patients.

This clonotype was seen at least ten times. The antigen is unknown. CDR3 length: 13 residues. Germline lookup yields CDR1 SEHNR and CDR2 FQNEAQ (reference sequence). The germline V and J ends were trimmed by 1 base and 4 bases, with 8 bases remaining between them. The sequenced sample consisted of blood. This rearrangement joins TRBV7-9 to TRBJ2-7; no reliable D call. The clonotype was recovered from a human donor in good health. The CDR3 DNA is TGTGCCAGCAGCTTAGGTGGGATTTACGAGCAGTACTTC. Translation: CASSLGGIYEQYF.